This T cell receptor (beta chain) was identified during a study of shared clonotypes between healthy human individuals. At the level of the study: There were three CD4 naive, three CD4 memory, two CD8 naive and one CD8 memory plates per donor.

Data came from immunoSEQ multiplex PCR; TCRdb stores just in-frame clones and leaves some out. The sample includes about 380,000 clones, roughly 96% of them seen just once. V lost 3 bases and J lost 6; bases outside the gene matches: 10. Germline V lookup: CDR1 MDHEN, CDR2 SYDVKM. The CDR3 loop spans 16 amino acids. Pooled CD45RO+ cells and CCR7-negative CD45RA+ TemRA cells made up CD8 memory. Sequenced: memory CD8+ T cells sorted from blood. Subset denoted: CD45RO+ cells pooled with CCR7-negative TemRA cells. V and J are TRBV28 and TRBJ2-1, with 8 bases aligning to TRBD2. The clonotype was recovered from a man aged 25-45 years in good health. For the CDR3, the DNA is TGTGCCAGCAGTTTCCAGCTAGCGGGCTCCAGCAATGAGCAGTTCTTC. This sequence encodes CASSFQLAGSSNEQFF.